Following are 21 T cell receptor beta chains from one sample sequenced in a study of cytomegalovirus exposure and HLA in healthy donors. Measured with immunoSEQ multiplex PCR; TCRdb has only the in-frame clones, and not every one. This sample carries over 150,000 clones, about 89% of them seen once, and the ten largest clones take around 2.7%. Material for sequencing was PBMCs. The receptors were sampled from a woman aged 18-29 years in good health and CMV-seropositive.

The CDR3 region is CAWSYGTGANTGELFF. The CDR3 nucleotides are TGTGCCTGGAGTTATGGGACAGGGGCGAACACCGGGGAGCTGTTTTTT. The rearrangement joins TRBV30 to TRBJ2-2, with 10 bases that match TRBD1. Per the germline V gene, CDR1 is GTSNPN and CDR2 is SVGIG (reference sequence). The CDR3 contains 16 residues. V gave up 2 bases and J gave up 0 bases; unmatched junction bases: 3.

The chain has TRBV15 and TRBJ2-1; TRBD2 might be the D (6 bases). The germline V gene has CDR1 LNHNV and CDR2 YYDKDF (reference sequence). The CDR3 loop spans 15 amino acids. The V gene lost 0 bases and the J gene lost 8 bases, with 14 bases spanning the gap. CDR3 sequence reads: CATSRETRGGHEQFF. The DNA of the CDR3 is TGTGCCACCAGCAGAGAGACTAGGGGCGGGCATGAGCAGTTCTTC. The variable domain in full, completed from reference TRBV15 and TRBJ2-1, reads DAMVIQNPRYQVTQFGKPVTLSCSQTLNHNVMYWYQQKSSQAPKLLFHYYDKDFNNEADTPDNFQSRRPNTSFCFLDIRSPGLGDTAMYLCATSRETRGGHEQFFGPGTRLTVL.

The chain joins TRBV23-1 to TRBJ2-5; 11 bases fit TRBD1. TRBV23-1 is designated an ORF whose function remains uncertain. V lost 1 base, J lost 2 bases, and 3 bases stayed unmatched. The CDR3 consists of 16 residues. CDR3 bases: TGCGCCAGCAGTCAATTTGGGGACAGGGGGCAAGAGACCCAGTACTTC. It translates to CASSQFGDRGQETQYF.

This clone came up once. The chain joins TRBV4-2 to TRBJ2-1, with D possibly being TRBD1 (6 bases). This CDR3 region has 19 residues. Germline lookup yields CDR1 LGHNA and CDR2 YNFKEQ. V lost 4 bases and J lost 2, with 24 bases in between. The CDR3 region is CASSRTDSRESPPYNEQFF. CDR3 sequence (DNA): TGTGCCAGCAGCCGAACGGACAGCCGTGAAAGCCCCCCCTACAATGAGCAGTTCTTC.

This chain connects TRBV4-3 to TRBJ2-3; 8 bases match TRBD2. The CDR3 length is 17 residues. Germline CDR1 LGHNA, CDR2 YSLEER. With V trimmed by 1 base and J by 4 bases, 10 bases remained unmatched. The CDR3 here is CASSQVPAGDLPDTQYF. Written as DNA, the CDR3 is TGCGCCAGCAGCCAAGTCCCAGCGGGAGATTTGCCAGATACGCAGTATTTT.

This chain joins TRBV15 and TRBJ2-7, with TRBD1 as a possible D gene (7 bases). The CDR3 loop spans 16 amino acids. V lost 1 base and J 3 bases, leaving 16 bases between the germline ends. Germline CDR1 and CDR2: LNHNV and YYDKDF (reference sequence). The CDR3 sequence: CATSRVRRQGGYEQYF. The CDR3 DNA is TGTGCCACCAGCAGAGTTAGGCGACAGGGAGGCTACGAGCAGTACTTC.

The rearrangement joins TRBV12-5 to TRBJ2-7; D might be TRBD2 (5 bases). Trimming cost V 6 bases and J 3 bases, with 15 bases left between them. The CDR3 extends over 14 amino acids. From germline, CDR1 is LGHNT and CDR2 FRNRAP. The CDR3 DNA sequence: TGTGCTAGTGGCCTCGGTGGGAGTCTCTACGAGCAGTACTTC. Translation gives CASGLGGSLYEQYF.

The chain recombines TRBV11-3 with TRBJ1-1; no firm D call. Germline-derived CDR1 and CDR2 are SGHNT and YENEEA. V was cut by 2 bases and J by 3 bases, with 7 bases left in between. This CDR3 has 13 residues. The CDR3 protein is CASSLPGHTEAFF. The CDR3 region has the DNA TGTGCCAGCAGCTTACCTGGGCACACTGAAGCTTTCTTT.

The gene calls are TRBV4-1 and TRBJ2-7; perhaps TRBD2 as D (6 bases). The V gene's germline CDR1 is MGHRA and CDR2 YSYEKL. The CDR3 runs 15 residues. Trimming cost V 1 base and J 2 bases, with 12 bases left between them. The CDR3 nucleotides read TGCGCCAGCAGCCAAGTGGGCGGGACCCCCTACGAGCAGTACTTC. It codes for CASSQVGGTPYEQYF.

The chain uses TRBV28 and TRBJ2-3, with a weak D call TRBD1 (6 bases). The CDR3 is made up of 15 amino acids. Germline CDR1 and CDR2: MDHEN and SYDVKM. V was cut by 4 bases and J by 1 base, with 12 bases left in between. The CDR3 DNA is TGTGCCAGCAGTTCTCAGGACAGCCGCACAGATACGCAGTATTTT. Protein sequence: CASSSQDSRTDTQYF.

The table lists this clone with a count of one. In DNA form, the CDR3 reads TGTGCCAGCAGTTTATCAGGGGCCCTGTTCTCTGGAAACACCATATATTTT. It specifies CASSLSGALFSGNTIYF. This rearrangement joins TRBV28 to TRBJ1-3, with a possible D match to TRBD1 (6 bases). The V gene lost 1 base and the J gene lost 0 bases, with 13 bases spanning the gap. This CDR3 spans 17 amino acids. In germline, CDR1 is MDHEN, CDR2 SYDVKM.

The CDR3, as DNA: TGTGCCAGCACCTACGCGGGCGGGTACGATGAAAAACTGTTTTTT. It encodes CASTYAGGYDEKLFF. The J gene is TRBJ1-4, the V gene TRBV28; no clear D gene. V was cut by 7 bases and J by 6 bases, with 18 bases left in between. The CDR3 runs 15 residues. Germline V gene lookup returns CDR1 MDHEN and CDR2 SYDVKM.

This chain links TRBV7-9 with TRBJ2-7; 9 bases map to TRBD1. The germline V gene encodes CDR1 SEHNR and CDR2 FQNEAQ (reference sequence). V was pared by 5 bases and J by 1 base, with 6 bases of the junction left unmatched. This CDR3 is 15 amino acids long. The CDR3 region has the DNA TGTGCCAGCAGCCCGGGGACAGGGAATTCCTACGAGCAGTACTTC. This translates into CASSPGTGNSYEQYF.

This chain joins TRBV25-1 and TRBJ2-3; D perhaps matches TRBD1 (6 bases). Trimming cost V 4 bases and J 6 bases, with 11 bases left between them. This CDR3 is built from 13 residues. Germline CDR1 and CDR2: MGHDK and SYGVNS. CDR3 protein: CASSATGTDTQYF. The CDR3 DNA sequence: TGTGCCAGCAGTGCAACAGGGACGGATACGCAGTATTTT.

In this sample, this clone turned up a few times. This rearrangement joins TRBV6-1 to TRBJ1-2; D may be TRBD1 (5 bases). V was pared by 1 base and J by 2 bases, with 11 bases between. CDR3 size: 15 residues. Germline V gene sequence: CDR1 MNHNS, CDR2 SASEGT. This chain's CDR3 is CASSEGKGRNYGYTF. The CDR3 nucleotides read TGTGCCAGCAGTGAAGGAAAGGGGCGCAACTATGGCTACACCTTC.

This chain uses TRBV19 with TRBJ2-4; D is unresolved. The V gene lost 6 bases and the J gene lost 0 bases, with 6 bases spanning the gap. Germline assignment: CDR1 LNHDA and CDR2 SQIVND (reference sequence). The CDR3 is 13 residues long. The CDR3 is CASSPGAKNIQYF. The DNA of the CDR3 is TGTGCCAGTAGCCCGGGAGCCAAAAACATTCAGTACTTC.

The CDR3 spells CASRSDRGRQETQYF. The CDR3 nucleotides read TGTGCCAGCAGGAGCGACAGGGGGCGCCAAGAGACCCAGTACTTC. J is TRBJ2-5 and V is TRBV27; TRBD1 aligns across 10 bases. The V segment lost 6 bases and the J segment 1 base; nucleotides outside the gene matches: 5. This CDR3 has 15 residues. Germline CDR1 and CDR2: MNHEY and SMNVEV (reference sequence).

The genes are TRBV6-4 and TRBJ2-7; 10 nucleotides line up with TRBD2. Germline V CDR1 and CDR2: MRHNA, SNTAGT. The CDR3 has 15 residues. Trimming at V came to 3 bases and at J to 4 bases, leaving 6 bases not matched to a gene. CDR3 residues: CASSEETSGIYEQYF. For the CDR3, the DNA is TGTGCCAGCAGTGAGGAAACTAGCGGGATATACGAGCAGTACTTC.

The CDR3 here is CATNLPGMDYEQYF. The CDR3 region has the DNA TGTGCCACCAACCTCCCCGGGATGGACTACGAGCAGTACTTC. V and J are TRBV2 and TRBJ2-7; D is perhaps TRBD2 (5 bases). Germline lookup yields CDR1 SNHLY and CDR2 FYNNEI. The V end was cut by 10 bases, the J end by 3 bases, with 19 bases between. The CDR3 is 14 amino acids.

The chain uses TRBV5-6 and TRBJ2-7, with TRBD1 matching 11 bases. Germline assignment: CDR1 SGHDT and CDR2 YYEEEE. Trimming cost V 3 bases and J 2 bases; bases outside gene matches: 1. The CDR3 is 14 amino acids. The CDR3: CASSSGQGAYEQYF. The CDR3, as DNA: TGTGCCAGCAGCTCGGGACAGGGGGCCTACGAGCAGTACTTC. Supplemented by reference TRBV5-6 and TRBJ2-7, the full variable domain reads DAGVTQSPTHLIKTRGQQVTLRCSPKSGHDTVSWYQQALGQGPQFIFQYYEEEERQRGNFPDRFSGHQFPNYSSELNVNALLLGDSALYLCASSSGQGAYEQYFGPGTRLTVT.

This chain connects TRBV28 to TRBJ1-1, with 7 bases aligning to TRBD1. The germline gives CDR1 MDHEN, CDR2 SYDVKM. The J segment lost 4 bases and the V segment lost 8 bases, leaving 10 bases of the junction unmatched. This CDR3 has 14 residues. CDR3 sequence reads: CASLTTGSGTEAFF. The CDR3 DNA reads TGTGCCAGCCTTACGACAGGGTCGGGCACTGAAGCTTTCTTT.